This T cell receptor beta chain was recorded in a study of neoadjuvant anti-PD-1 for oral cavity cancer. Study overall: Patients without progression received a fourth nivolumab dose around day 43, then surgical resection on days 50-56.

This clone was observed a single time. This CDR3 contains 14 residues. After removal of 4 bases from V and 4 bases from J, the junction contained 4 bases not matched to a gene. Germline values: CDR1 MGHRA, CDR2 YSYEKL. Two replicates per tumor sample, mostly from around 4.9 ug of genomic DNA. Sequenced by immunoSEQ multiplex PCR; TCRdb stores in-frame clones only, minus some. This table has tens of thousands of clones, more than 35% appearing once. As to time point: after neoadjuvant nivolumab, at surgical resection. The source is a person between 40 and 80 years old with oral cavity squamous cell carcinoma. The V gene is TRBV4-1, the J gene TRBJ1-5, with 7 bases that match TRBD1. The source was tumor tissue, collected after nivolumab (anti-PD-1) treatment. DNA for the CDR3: TGCGCCAGCAGCCCGGGACAGAATAATCAGCCCCAGCATTTT. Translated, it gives CASSPGQNNQPQHF.